In its sample, the clone carrying this T cell receptor beta chain was seen a few times. Its target is unknown. This record belongs to a study of cytomegalovirus exposure and HLA in healthy donors. This CDR3 spans 16 amino acids. V lost 0 bases, J lost 9 bases, and 10 bases stayed unmatched. Germline CDR1 LNHDA, CDR2 SQIVND (reference sequence). Study conclusions and caveats: In all likelihood, a cluster of highly shared sequence variants was a sequencing artifact. Presence/absence results assume similar sequencing depth per donor, which may not hold. Another analysis was done later, and it associated 17,000 or so TCR beta sequences with HLA alleles at 0.05 false discovery rate.

PCR was performed using 60 Vbeta and 13 Jbeta primers. The table came from immunoSEQ multiplex PCR; TCRdb's copy has only in-frame clones and leaves some out. Counted here are some 100,000 clones, about 70% occurring once; the ten biggest clones make up about 2%. This receptor was identified in a human donor in good health. This sequence joins TRBV19 and TRBJ2-1; 8 nucleotides align to TRBD2. The sequenced material came from PBMCs. CDR3 in amino acids: CASSIDQVAGLSEQFF. Written as DNA, the CDR3 is TGTGCCAGTAGTATAGATCAGGTAGCGGGGCTCAGTGAGCAGTTCTTC.